Listed below are T cell receptor beta chains from one sample, sequenced in a study of OX40 agonist ivuxolimab in advanced cancers. TCRdb's copy holds only in-frame clones and misses some; the assay was immunoSEQ multiplex PCR. The sample yields tens of thousands of clones, roughly 86% seen once. The material was CD4+ or CD8+ T cells sorted from blood, obtained in a trial of the OX40 agonist ivuxolimab. The source is an adult with an advanced solid tumor such as melanoma, head and neck, liver or kidney cancer. The conserved cysteine and the conserved F or W are not part of the CDR3 here.

V gene,J gene,CDR3 protein
TRBV28,TRBJ2-4,ASTFRIRGKNIQY
TRBV5-1,TRBJ2-1,ASSWRASGDYNEQF
TRBV2,TRBJ2-2,ASREGASGELF
TRBV5-1,TRBJ1-5,ASSSDRGERNQPQH
TRBV2,TRBJ1-4,ASRGGQRANEKLF
TRBV29-1,TRBJ2-5,SLGGLAQLQETQY
TRBV7-2,TRBJ2-3,ASSFLSSMDTQY
TRBV30,TRBJ2-7,AWKLAGGREQY
TRBV4-1,TRBJ2-7,ASSLLQGALGEQY
TRBV10-3,TRBJ2-2,AISGTGGTGELF
TRBV5-1,TRBJ1-1,ASSPIPGGNTEAF
TRBV11-1,TRBJ2-3,ASRPLEGALSGFSGTQY
TRBV4-1,TRBJ1-2,ASSPRDGVFGGYT
TRBV6-1,TRBJ1-2,ASSAWDRGRGGYT
TRBV7-2,TRBJ2-7,ASSLGDTMSYEQY
TRBV10-1,TRBJ2-1,ASSESRTGTNEQF
TRBV6-1,TRBJ2-1,ASSEGRTGVNEQF
TRBV28,TRBJ1-5,ASGTGANLPYSNQPQH
TRBV20-1,TRBJ1-1,SALGREEAF
TRBV11-2,TRBJ2-1,ASSSDRGNEQF
TRBV5-4,TRBJ2-2,ASTSKTSGNTGELF
TRBV7-9,TRBJ2-7,ASSLPGTSGRMSYEQY
TRBV27,TRBJ2-7,ASSFPGAYEQY
TRBV2,TRBJ2-3,ASFIVVDSGPSTDTQY
TRBV2,TRBJ2-1,ASTGTGGKQF
TRBV7-9,TRBJ2-3,ASSLATGLLRTDTQY
TRBV10-3,TRBJ2-1,AISERGGGSYNEQF
TRBV9,TRBJ2-2,ASSVRAGVNTGELF
TRBV13,TRBJ2-7,ASSLAGGSTYEQY
TRBV4-2,TRBJ2-5,ASSLAGVQETQY
TRBV6-6,TRBJ2-7,ASTDRGGSYEQY
TRBV6-1,TRBJ1-2,ASSEGAGVNYGYT
TRBV15,.,ATSRETGYEQY
TRBV10-3,TRBJ2-7,ATSFSYEQY
TRBV19,TRBJ2-4,ASSIQRDRGRVGNIQY
TRBV19,TRBJ2-3,ATQTGGGTDTQY
TRBV5-1,TRBJ1-6,ASSSDRGYSPLH
TRBV27,TRBJ1-6,ASSFLFGFSPLH
TRBV7-9,TRBJ2-4,ASSLSQGQNIQY
TRBV7-6,TRBJ1-4,ASSLGGTNEKLF
TRBV9,TRBJ2-3,ASSSRDRSTDTQY
TRBV6-6,TRBJ2-5,ASSLTVQETQY
TRBV28,TRBJ2-7,ASSFALALLSYEQY
TRBV2,TRBJ2-5,ASNARGATEETQY
TRBV2,TRBJ2-2,ASSEPGGGHGELF
TRBV4-2,TRBJ2-5,ASSHPPGQTKQETQY
TRBV5-1,TRBJ2-1,ASSLAGVTYNEQF
TRBV2,TRBJ2-3,ASIGRAGKGDTQY
TRBV6-5,TRBJ1-2,ASSSQKDRVHGYT
TRBV5-6,TRBJ2-3,ASSLYGGPSTDTQY
TRBV11-2,TRBJ2-4,ASSSTEGAKNIQY
TRBV5-6,TRBJ1-4,ASSLWRPGEEKLF
TRBV5-1,TRBJ2-1,ASSLFSDEQF
TRBV18,TRBJ1-4,ASSPETGTNEKLF
TRBV5-4,TRBJ2-7,ASSPTSGRTYEQY
TRBV6-1,TRBJ2-5,ASSEGEGAATQY
TRBV5-1,TRBJ1-5,ASSLVGGNQPQH
TRBV5-1,TRBJ2-3,ASSWGTGGTDTQY
TRBV5-4,TRBJ2-2,ASSSRGRDTGELF
TRBV2,TRBJ1-3,ASRGMISGNTIY